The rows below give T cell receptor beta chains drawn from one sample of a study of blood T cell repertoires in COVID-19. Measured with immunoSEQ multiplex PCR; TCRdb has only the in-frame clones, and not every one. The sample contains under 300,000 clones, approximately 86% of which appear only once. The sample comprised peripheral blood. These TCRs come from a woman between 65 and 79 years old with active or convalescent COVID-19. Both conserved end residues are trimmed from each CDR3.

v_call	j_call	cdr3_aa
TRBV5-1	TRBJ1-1	ASSSRSGDMNTEAF
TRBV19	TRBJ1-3	ASSIGWTRRVKASGNTIY
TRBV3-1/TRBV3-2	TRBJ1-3	ASSQTGGGGNTIY
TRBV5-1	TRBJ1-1	ASSPGGYSVNTEAF
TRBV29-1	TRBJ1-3	SVRTAPGNTIY
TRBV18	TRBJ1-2	ASSSTGTDYGYT
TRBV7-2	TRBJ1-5	ASSAMDSFQPQH
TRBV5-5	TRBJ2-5	ASSPIGGETQY
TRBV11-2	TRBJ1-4	ASSLVTGTANEKLF
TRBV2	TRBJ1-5	ASRWDRGDNQPQH
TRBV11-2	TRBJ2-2	ASSPWTGRNTGELF
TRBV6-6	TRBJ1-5	ASSYSGRGSNQPQH
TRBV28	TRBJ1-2	ASSFEGDYGYT
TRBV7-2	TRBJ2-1	ASTPDPGTGGSWDEQF
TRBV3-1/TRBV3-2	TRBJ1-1	ASSKTGANTEAF
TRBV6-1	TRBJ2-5	ASSEAGGVETQY
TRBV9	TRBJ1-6	ASSVGATGARGGSPLH
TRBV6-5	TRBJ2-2	ASRDTGPGELF
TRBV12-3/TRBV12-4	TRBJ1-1	ASSFSENTEAF
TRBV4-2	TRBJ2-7	ASSQDRTTSQYEQY
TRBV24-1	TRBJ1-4	ATSDSSSATNEKLF
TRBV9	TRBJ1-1	ASSVPSTEAF
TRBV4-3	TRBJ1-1	ASSQGGRGEAF
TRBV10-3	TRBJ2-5	AISRQGLKETQY
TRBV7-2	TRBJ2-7	ASSLARLSYEQY
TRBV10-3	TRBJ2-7	AMAGTGQDEQY
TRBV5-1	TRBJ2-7	ASSTEQGGRYEQY
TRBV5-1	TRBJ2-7	ASSPRAGVEQY
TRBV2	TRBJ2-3	ASSGGNTDTQY
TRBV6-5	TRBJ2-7	ASFLSPRESQQY
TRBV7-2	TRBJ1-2	ASSLGLVGSGYT
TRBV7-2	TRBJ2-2	ASSWTSGRTGELF
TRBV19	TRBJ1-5	ASSMKAPGGNQPQH
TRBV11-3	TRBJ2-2	ASSAATSGGTGELF
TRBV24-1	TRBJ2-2	ATSGEAVSGTGELF
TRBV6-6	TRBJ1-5	ASSEKGGSNQPQH
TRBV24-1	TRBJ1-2	ATSAQGSGYT
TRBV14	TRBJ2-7	ASSQGTSGGAGEQY
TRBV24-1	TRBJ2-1	ATSDRTGGLTNEQF
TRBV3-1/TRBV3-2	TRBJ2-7	ASSGDRGSEQY
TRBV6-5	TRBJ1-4	ASSGLGGEKLF